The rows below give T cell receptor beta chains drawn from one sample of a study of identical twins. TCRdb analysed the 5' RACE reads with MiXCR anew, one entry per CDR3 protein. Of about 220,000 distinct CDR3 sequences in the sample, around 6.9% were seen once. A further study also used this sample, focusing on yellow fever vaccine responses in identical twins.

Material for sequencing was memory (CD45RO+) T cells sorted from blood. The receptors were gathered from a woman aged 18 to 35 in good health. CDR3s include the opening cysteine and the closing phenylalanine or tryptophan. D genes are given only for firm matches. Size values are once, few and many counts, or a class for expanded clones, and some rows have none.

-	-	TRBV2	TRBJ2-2	TGTGCCAGCAGTGATGTACTAGGCTCCGGGGAGCTGTTTTTT	CASSDVLGSGELFF
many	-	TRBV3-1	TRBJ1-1	TGTGCCAGCAGCCAAGATTATGGCAGCAAAGCTTTCTTT	CASSQDYGSKAFF
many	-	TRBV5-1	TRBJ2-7	TGCGCCAGCAGTCCCAGAATGGACGGAATATACTCCTACGAGCAGTACTTC	CASSPRMDGIYSYEQYF
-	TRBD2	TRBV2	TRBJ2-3	TGTACCAGCAGACAAAAAGTCGGGACTACCAGTAGCACAGATACGCAGTATTTT	CTSRQKVGTTSSTDTQYF
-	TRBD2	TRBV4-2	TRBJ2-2	TGTGCCAGCAGCCAACTAGGACTAGCGGGGTGGGCCACCGGGGAGCTGTTTTTT	CASSQLGLAGWATGELFF
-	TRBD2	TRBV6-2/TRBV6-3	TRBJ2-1	TGTGCCAACCCACTAAGGGAACTAGCGGAGCGGGATGAGCAGTTCTTC	CANPLRELAERDEQFF
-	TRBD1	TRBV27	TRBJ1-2	TGTGCCAGCAGTCCGCGGACAGGTTGGGTGGATGGCTACACCTTC	CASSPRTGWVDGYTF
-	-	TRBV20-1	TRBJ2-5	TGCAGTGCTAGCCCCCAGGGGGGCAGACAAGAGACCCAGTACTTC	CSASPQGGRQETQYF
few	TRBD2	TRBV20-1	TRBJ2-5	TGCAGTGCTACGGTAGCGGGGGGGCTCCAAGAGACCCAGTACTTC	CSATVAGGLQETQYF
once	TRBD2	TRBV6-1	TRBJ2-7	TGTGCCAGCGCTAATTTTGGCTGCGGGGGGCAGTACTTC	CASANFGCGGQYF
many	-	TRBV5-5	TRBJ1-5	TGTGCCAGCAGCCGGGACCTAAATCAGCCCCAGCATTTT	CASSRDLNQPQHF
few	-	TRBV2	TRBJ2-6	TGTGCCAGCAGTGTGGAGGGGACTGGGGCCAACGTCCTGACTTTC	CASSVEGTGANVLTF
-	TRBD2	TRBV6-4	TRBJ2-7	TGTGCCAGCAGTGGACTAGCGGGAGACTCCGAGCAGTACTTC	CASSGLAGDSEQYF
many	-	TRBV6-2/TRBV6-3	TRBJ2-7	TGTGCCAGCAGCTCCAACTCCTACGAGCAGTACTTC	CASSSNSYEQYF